The subject of this entry is one T cell receptor (beta chain). Its target antigen remains unknown. No much larger clone exists at a distance of one base, and base qualities are not known. The sample's time point label, in plain terms: blood from clinic visit 5 months post-surgery; TSC patient then seizure free. Surgery cases with the highest brain T cell transcript signatures were selected for TCR beta chain sequencing of brain tissue and, where available, blood. Before surgery, the patients had been given at least one anti-epileptic drug. TCR-sequenced patients were children with drug-resistant epilepsy due to tuberous sclerosis complex, focal cortical dysplasia, Rasmussen encephalitis or hemimegalencephaly. Bulk genomic DNA was extracted from unsorted brain tissue and whole blood with the Monarch genomic DNA purification kit. TCR beta chain sequences were generated from genomic DNA using the immunoSEQ assay. As for the original processing: CDR3 sequences that did not begin with the conserved framework cysteine at position 104 were removed by hand. To get clonality, the normalized Shannon's Diversity Index was subtracted from one, giving values from 0 (maximal diversity) to 1 (oligoclonal). To check whether a given CDR3 had different frequencies in two samples, for example brain versus blood, chi-squared comparison-of-proportions tests were used. Public clonotypes were identified through searches of immuneACCESS, and similarity to known antiviral clonotypes was evaluated with the VDJdb browser. As stored in TCRdb, this immuneACCESS dataset retains in-frame rearrangements with V and J assigned. A fraction of the clones does not appear; measured against another copy, unresolved V genes explain less than half of the discrepancy, and the remainder lacks a known reason. V and J calls plus clone size are reproduced from that table; the DNA served to infer D and trimming. The sample table holds about 340,000 clones, of which 85% to 95% were seen once. The top ten clones comprise under 7% of the sample.

Reading from cysteine to phenylalanine, the CDR3 counts 15 amino acids. Only the CDR3 DNA is retained, 45 bases long and in frame from the first base. Relative to germline, V is missing 2 bases and J is missing 4 bases, with 5 bases of the junction outside any gene match. For CDR1 and CDR2, the germline V gene lists KGHSH and LQKENI. The data stem from a study of brain T cells in children with intractable seizures (dated by TCRdb to the early 2020s). Regarding the research as a whole: A NanoString immunology panel was first used to screen resected brain tissue from 53 pediatric epilepsy surgery cases for immune gene transcripts. Among the approximately twelve selected surgery cases, pre-surgery blood was additionally sequenced for eight, leaving four cases with brain tissue only. What the study reported, not specific to this receptor: Viral specificity was inferred solely from CDR3 sequence similarity, and the HCMV serostatus of the patients was not known. Because sequencing depth differed between pre- and post-surgery blood, the absence of clones from the pre-surgery sample may reflect undersampling.

The TCR originated in a boy under two years old with tuberous sclerosis and intractable seizures. The V and J genes are TRBV18 and TRBJ2-3; TRBD2 lines up with 8 middle nucleotides. This specimen was peripheral blood, taken about 5 months after surgery. The CDR3: CASSPEGLVADTQYF. The nucleotide sequence reads as follows: TGTGCCAGCTCACCAGAGGGACTAGTCGCAGATACGCAGTATTTT.